The clone carrying this T cell receptor beta chain was seen only a few times. Its specificity is unknown. The sample belongs to a study of T-cell memory formation after mild COVID-19. For the study at large: Largely donor-specific TCR clusters were found.

The CDR3 is made up of 15 amino acids. Between the trimmed V and J ends, which lost 9 bases and 0 bases, there was a span of 19 bases. CDR1 is SGHKS, CDR2 YYEKEE, per germline (reference sequence). TCRdb reanalysed the 5' RACE reads using MiXCR and keeps one entry per CDR3 protein. This table has roughly 250,000 distinct CDR3 sequences, 16% appearing once. Study-level points and caveats: What remained unconfirmed was the SARS-CoV-2 specificity of second-wave clones peaking on day 37. CD4+ contracting clones were mainly CM and EM; CD8+ ones, EMRA.

The chain joins TRBV5-5 to TRBJ2-7; D remains ambiguous. This receptor was identified in a man in his late teens or twenties who had mild COVID-19 (a few samples of this study predate the infection). Cell type and time point are not known. The sequenced sample was PBMCs or a T cell subset sorted from them (not recorded which). CDR3 region: CATGKGLRASYEQYF. In DNA, the CDR3 is TGTGCCACCGGAAAAGGGCTACGGGCCTCCTACGAGCAGTACTTC.